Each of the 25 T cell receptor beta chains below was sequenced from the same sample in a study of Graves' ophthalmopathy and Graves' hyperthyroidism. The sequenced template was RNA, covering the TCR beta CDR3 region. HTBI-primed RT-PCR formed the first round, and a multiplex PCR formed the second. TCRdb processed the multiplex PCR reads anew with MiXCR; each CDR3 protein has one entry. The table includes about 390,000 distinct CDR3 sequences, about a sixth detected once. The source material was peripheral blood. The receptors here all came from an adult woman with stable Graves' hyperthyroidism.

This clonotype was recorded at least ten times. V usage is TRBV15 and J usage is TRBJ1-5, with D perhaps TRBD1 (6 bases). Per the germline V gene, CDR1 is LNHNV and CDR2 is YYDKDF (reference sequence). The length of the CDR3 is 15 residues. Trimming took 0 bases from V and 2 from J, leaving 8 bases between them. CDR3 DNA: TGTGCCACCAGCAGAGATCCAGGGGGCAATCAGCCCCAGCATTTT. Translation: CATSRDPGGNQPQHF.

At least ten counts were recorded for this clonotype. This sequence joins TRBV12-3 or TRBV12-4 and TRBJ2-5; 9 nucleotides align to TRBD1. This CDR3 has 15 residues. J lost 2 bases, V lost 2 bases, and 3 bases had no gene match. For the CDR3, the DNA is TGTGCCAGCAGTTTATCCGACAGGGGGCAAGAGACCCAGTACTTC. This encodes CASSLSDRGQETQYF.

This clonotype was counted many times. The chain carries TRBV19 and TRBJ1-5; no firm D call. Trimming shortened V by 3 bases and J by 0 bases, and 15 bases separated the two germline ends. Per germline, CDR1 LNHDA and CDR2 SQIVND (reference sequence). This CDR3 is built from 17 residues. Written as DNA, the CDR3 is TGTGCCAGTAGTATGGACGAATTTGAGTATAGCAATCAGCCCCAGCATTTT. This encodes CASSMDEFEYSNQPQHF.

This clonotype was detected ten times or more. The CDR3 nucleotides are TGCGCCAGCAGCCAAGATATCCGCTTGATCAACACCGGGGAGCTGTTTTTT. Its protein product is CASSQDIRLINTGELFF. The gene calls are TRBV4-1 and TRBJ2-2; D ambiguous. In germline, CDR1 is MGHRA, CDR2 YSYEKL. The CDR3 consists of 17 residues. Trimming pared 0 bases from V and 2 bases from J, leaving 13 bases between.

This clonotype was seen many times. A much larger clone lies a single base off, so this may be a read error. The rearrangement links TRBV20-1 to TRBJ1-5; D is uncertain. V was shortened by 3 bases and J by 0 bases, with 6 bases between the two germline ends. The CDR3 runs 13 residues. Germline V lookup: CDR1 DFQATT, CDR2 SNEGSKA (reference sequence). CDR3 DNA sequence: TGCAGTGCTAGCGGCTATAGCAATCAGCCCCAGCATTTT. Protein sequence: CSASGYSNQPQHF.

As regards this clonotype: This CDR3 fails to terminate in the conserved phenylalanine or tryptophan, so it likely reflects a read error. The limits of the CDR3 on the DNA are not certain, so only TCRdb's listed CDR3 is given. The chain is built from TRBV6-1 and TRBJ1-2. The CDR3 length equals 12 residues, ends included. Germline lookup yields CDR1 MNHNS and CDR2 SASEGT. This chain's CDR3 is CAILYGGAGYSL.

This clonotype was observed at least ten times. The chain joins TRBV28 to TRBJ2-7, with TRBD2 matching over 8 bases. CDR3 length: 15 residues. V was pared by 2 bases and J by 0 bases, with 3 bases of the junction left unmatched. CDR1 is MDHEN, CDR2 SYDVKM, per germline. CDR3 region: CASSLISGSSYEQYF. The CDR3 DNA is TGTGCCAGCAGTTTAATAAGCGGGAGCTCCTACGAGCAGTACTTC.

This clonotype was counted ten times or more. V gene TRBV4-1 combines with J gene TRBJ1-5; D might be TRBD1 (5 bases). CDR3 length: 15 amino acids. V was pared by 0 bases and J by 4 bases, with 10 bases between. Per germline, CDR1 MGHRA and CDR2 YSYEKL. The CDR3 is CASSQDERGNQPQHF. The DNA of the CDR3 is TGCGCCAGCAGCCAAGATGAGAGGGGTAATCAGCCCCAGCATTTT.

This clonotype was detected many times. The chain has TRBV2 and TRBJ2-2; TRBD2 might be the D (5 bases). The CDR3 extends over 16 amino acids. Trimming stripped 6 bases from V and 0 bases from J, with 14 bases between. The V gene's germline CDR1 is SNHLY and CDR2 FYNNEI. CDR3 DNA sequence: TGTGCCAGCAGGGACTCCAGCTCAGCGAACACCGGGGAGCTGTTTTTT. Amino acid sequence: CASRDSSSANTGELFF.

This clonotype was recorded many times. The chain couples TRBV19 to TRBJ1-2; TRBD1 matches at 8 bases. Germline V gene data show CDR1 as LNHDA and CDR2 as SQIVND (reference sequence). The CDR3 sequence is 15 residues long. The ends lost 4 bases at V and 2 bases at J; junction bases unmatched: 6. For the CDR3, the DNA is TGTGCCAGTAGTAACGGACAGGGCCTCAACTATGGCTACACCTTC. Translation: CASSNGQGLNYGYTF.

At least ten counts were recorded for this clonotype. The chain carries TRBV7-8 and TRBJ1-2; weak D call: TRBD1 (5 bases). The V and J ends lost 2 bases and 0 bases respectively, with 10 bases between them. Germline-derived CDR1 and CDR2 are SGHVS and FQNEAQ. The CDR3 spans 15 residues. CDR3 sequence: CASSLIWGSNYGYTF. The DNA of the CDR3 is TGTGCCAGCAGCTTAATCTGGGGGTCTAACTATGGCTACACCTTC.

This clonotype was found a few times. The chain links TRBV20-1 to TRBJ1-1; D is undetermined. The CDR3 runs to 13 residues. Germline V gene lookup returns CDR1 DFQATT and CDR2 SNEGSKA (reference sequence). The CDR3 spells CSPQFKIDTEAFF. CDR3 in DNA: TGCAGCCCCCAATTCAAAATAGACACTGAAGCTTTCTTT.

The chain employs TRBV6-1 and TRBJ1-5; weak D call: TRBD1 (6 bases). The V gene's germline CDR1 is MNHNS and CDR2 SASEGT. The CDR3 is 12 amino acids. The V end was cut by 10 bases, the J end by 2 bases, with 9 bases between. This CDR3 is CAKNRGNQPQHF. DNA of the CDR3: TGTGCCAAGAACAGGGGCAATCAGCCCCAGCATTTT.

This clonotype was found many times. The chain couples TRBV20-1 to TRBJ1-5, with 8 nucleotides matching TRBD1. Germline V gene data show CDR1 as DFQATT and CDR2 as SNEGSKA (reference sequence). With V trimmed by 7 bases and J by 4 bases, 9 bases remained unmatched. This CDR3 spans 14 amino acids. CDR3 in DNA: TGCAGTGTGAGGGACAGGAGTGGGAATCAGCCCCAGCATTTT. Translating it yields CSVRDRSGNQPQHF.

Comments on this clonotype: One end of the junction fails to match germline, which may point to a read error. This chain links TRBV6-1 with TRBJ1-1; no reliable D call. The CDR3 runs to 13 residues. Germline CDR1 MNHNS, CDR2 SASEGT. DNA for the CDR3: TGTGCCTACGGTCTCGTCCACGCCACTGATGCTTTCTTT. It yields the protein CAYGLVHATDAFF.

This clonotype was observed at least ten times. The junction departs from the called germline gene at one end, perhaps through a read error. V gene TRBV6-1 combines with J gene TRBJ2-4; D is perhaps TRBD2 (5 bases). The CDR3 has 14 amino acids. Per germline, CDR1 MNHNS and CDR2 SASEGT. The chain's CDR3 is CASSEGLAKNIKYF. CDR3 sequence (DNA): TGTGCCAGCAGTGAAGGCCTAGCCAAAAACATTAAGTACTTC.

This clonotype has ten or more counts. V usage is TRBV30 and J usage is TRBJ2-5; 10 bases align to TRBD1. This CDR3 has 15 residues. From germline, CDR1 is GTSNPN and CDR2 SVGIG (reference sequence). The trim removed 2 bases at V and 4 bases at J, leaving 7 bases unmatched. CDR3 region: CAWSILGTGVETQYF. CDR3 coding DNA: TGTGCCTGGAGTATTCTCGGGACAGGGGTAGAGACCCAGTACTTC.

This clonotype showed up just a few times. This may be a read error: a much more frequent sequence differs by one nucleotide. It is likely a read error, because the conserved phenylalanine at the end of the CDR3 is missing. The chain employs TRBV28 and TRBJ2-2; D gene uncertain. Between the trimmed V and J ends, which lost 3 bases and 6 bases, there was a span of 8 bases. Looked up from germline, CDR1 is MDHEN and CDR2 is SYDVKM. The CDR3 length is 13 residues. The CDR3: CASSLLWAGELFV. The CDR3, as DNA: TGTGCCAGCAGTTTGTTGTGGGCCGGGGAGCTGTTTGTT.

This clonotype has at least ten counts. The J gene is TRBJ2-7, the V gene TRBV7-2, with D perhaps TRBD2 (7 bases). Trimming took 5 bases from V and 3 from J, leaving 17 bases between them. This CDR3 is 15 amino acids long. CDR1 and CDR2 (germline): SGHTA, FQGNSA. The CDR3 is CASSPAGGHNYEQYF. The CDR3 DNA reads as TGTGCCAGCAGCCCGGCCGGGGGGCACAACTACGAGCAGTACTTC.

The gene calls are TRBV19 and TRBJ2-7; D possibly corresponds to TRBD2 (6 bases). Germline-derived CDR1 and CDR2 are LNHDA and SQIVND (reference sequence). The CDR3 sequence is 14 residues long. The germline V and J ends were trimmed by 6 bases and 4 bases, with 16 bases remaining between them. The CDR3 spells CASRRGGPGYEQYF. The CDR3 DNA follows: TGTGCCAGTAGGAGGGGAGGACCAGGTTACGAGCAGTACTTC.

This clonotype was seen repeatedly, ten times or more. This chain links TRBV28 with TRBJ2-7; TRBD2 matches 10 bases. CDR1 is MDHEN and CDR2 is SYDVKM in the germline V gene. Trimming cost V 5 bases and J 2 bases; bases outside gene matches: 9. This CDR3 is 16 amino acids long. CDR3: CASSPPSGRAAYEQYF. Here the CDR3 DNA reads TGTGCCAGCAGTCCTCCGAGCGGGAGGGCCGCCTACGAGCAGTACTTC.

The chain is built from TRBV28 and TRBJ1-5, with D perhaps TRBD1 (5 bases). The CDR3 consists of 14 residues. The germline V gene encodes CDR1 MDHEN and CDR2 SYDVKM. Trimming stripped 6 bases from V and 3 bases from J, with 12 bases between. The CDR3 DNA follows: TGTGCCAGCAGCGCTAGACAGAACAATCAGCCCCAGCATTTT. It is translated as CASSARQNNQPQHF.

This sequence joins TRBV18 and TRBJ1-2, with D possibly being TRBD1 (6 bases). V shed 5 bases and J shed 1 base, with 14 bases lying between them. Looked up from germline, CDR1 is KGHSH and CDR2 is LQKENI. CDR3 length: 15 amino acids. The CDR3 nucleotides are TGTGCCAGCTCATCGTCAACAGGGTTTAACTATGGCTACACCTTC. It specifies CASSSSTGFNYGYTF.

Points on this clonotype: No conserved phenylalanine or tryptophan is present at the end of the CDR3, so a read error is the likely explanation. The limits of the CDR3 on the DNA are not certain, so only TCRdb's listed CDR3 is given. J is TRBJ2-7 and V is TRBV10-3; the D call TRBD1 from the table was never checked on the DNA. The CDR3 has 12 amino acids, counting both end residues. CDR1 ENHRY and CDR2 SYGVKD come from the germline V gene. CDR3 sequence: CAISGPVYEQCY.

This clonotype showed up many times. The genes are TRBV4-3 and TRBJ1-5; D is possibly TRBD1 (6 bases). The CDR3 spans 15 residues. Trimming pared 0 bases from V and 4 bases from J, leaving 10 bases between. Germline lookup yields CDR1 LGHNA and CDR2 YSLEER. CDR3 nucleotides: TGCGCCAGCAGCCAAGACAGGGGATGGAATCAGCCCCAGCATTTT. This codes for CASSQDRGWNQPQHF.